This T cell receptor beta chain was retrieved from a study of tumor and adjacent non-tumor tissue in lung cancer. The wider study: The cohort had about twelve adenocarcinoma, a couple of squamous cell and 1 small cell patients. Notes on the study in general: Significantly higher TCR diversity was found in tumor than normal lung. Shorter survival was associated with higher TCR diversity in tumors.

Germline assignment: CDR1 SQVTM and CDR2 ANQGSEA. The CDR3 has 14 residues. This sample's RNA came from whole unsorted tissue. Donors were chemotherapy-naive, newly diagnosed lung cancer surgical patients in China, August–late 2014. The library came from three nested PCR rounds adapted from ARM-PCR protocols. MiXCR, run by TCRdb on the multiplex PCR reads, gives a single entry per CDR3 protein. The table lists 100,000 to 120,000 distinct CDR3 sequences, over 75% of them singletons. On this clonotype: The antigen is unknown. Relative to the germline gene, one junction end is altered; a read error may explain this.

The receptor comes from a man in his 70s with non-small cell lung cancer. J is TRBJ1-1 and V is TRBV29-1; 7 nucleotides align to TRBD1. What was sequenced was lung tumor tissue. The CDR3: CSVEQGPAGTEAFF. The CDR3 nucleotides read TGCAGTGTTGAACAGGGGCCTGCTGGCACTGAAGCTTTCTTT.